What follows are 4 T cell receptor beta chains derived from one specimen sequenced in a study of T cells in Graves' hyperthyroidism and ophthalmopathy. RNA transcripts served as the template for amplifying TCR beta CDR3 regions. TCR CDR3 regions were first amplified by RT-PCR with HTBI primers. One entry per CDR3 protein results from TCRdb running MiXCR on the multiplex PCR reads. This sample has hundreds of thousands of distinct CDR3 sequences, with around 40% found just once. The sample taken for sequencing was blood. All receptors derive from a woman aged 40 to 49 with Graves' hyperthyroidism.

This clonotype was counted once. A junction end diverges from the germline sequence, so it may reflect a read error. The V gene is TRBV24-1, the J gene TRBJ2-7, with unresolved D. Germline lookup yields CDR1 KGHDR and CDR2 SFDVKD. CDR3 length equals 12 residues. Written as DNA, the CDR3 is TGTGCCAGCAGTGTACAGTTCTACGAGCAGTACTTC. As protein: CASSVQFYEQYF.

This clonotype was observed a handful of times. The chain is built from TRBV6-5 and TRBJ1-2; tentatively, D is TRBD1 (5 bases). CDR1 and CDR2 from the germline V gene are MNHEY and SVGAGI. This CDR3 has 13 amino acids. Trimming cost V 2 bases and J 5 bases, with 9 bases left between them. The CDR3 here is CASSYGGEYGYTF. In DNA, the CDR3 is TGTGCCAGCAGTTACGGGGGGGAGTATGGCTACACCTTC.

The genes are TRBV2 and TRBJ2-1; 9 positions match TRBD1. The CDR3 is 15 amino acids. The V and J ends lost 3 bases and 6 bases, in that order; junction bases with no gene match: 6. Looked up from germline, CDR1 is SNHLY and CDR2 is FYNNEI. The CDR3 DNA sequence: TGTGCCAGCAGTGAGACAGGGGGGCTAGGCAATGAGCAGTTCTTC. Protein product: CASSETGGLGNEQFF.

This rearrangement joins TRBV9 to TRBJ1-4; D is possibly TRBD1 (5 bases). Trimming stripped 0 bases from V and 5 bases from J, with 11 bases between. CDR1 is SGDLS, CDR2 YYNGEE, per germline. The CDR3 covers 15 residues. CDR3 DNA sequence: TGTGCCAGCAGCGTAGATGGCAGGGAGAATGAAAAACTGTTTTTT. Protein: CASSVDGRENEKLFF.